The next 16 T cell receptor beta chains were all read from a single sample in a study of blood T cell repertoires in COVID-19. The data were produced by immunoSEQ multiplex PCR, yet TCRdb's version contains in-frame clones alone and is incomplete. The table includes approximately 190,000 clones, around four fifths detected once. The material sequenced was peripheral blood. Receptors were obtained from a woman in her forties with acute or convalescent COVID-19.

The chain carries TRBV7-3 and TRBJ1-1; TRBD1 matches 8 bases. With 2 bases clipped from V and 3 bases from J, the junction kept 5 bases outside the gene matches. The CDR3 consists of 15 residues. The V gene's germline CDR1 is SGHTA and CDR2 FQGTGA. The CDR3 protein is CASSLQGARDTEAFF. The CDR3 DNA reads as TGTGCCAGCAGCTTACAGGGGGCGAGGGACACTGAAGCTTTCTTT.

In the case of this clone: Compared with germline, one end of the junction differs, possibly owing to a read error. V gene TRBV27 combines with J gene TRBJ2-5; TRBD1 might be the D (6 bases). The CDR3 is made up of 14 amino acids. Looked up from germline, CDR1 is MNHEY and CDR2 is SMNVEV (reference sequence). For the CDR3, the DNA is TGTGCCAGCAGCCCAGGGGCCCCTCAAGAGGCCCAGTACTTC. Its protein is CASSPGAPQEAQYF.

This clone was counted between two and nine times. Distinct nucleotide sequences in the sample also encode this CDR3. V usage is TRBV6-4 and J usage is TRBJ2-3; 9 nucleotides agree with TRBD2. Germline CDR1 reads MRHNA; CDR2 reads SNTAGT. With 0 bases clipped from V and 0 bases from J, the junction kept 1 base outside the gene matches. The CDR3 covers 16 residues. Written as DNA, the CDR3 is TGTGCCAGCAGTGACTCCGCGGGAGGGAGCACAGATACGCAGTATTTT. Protein: CASSDSAGGSTDTQYF.

The chain has TRBV30 and TRBJ1-2, with D possibly TRBD1 on 5 matching bases. This CDR3 is built from 13 residues. V dropped 3 bases and J dropped 4 bases, with 12 bases sitting between them. CDR1 is GTSNPN and CDR2 is SVGIG in the germline V gene (reference sequence). The CDR3 here is CAWSEAGGYGYTF. The CDR3, as DNA: TGTGCCTGGAGCGAAGCGGGGGGCTATGGCTACACCTTC.

The chain links TRBV6-5 to TRBJ1-1; a weak D match, TRBD1 (6 bases). The CDR3 covers 16 residues. V gave up 2 bases and J gave up 0 bases, with 13 bases separating them. CDR1 and CDR2 from the germline V gene are MNHEY and SVGAGI. The CDR3 reads CASSYTPGQMNTEAFF. As DNA, the CDR3 is TGTGCCAGCAGTTACACCCCGGGACAAATGAACACTGAAGCTTTCTTT.

The chain recombines TRBV18 with TRBJ2-7; TRBD1 matches 7 bases. The CDR3 runs 14 residues. From germline, CDR1 is KGHSH and CDR2 LQKENI. Trimming removed 2 bases from V and 3 bases from J; junction bases left unmatched: 4. This chain's CDR3 is CASSPGQASYEQYF. Here the CDR3 DNA reads TGTGCCAGCTCACCAGGACAGGCCAGCTACGAGCAGTACTTC.

This clone turned up a few times. The rearrangement uses TRBV4-1 and TRBJ1-4, with TRBD1 as a possible D gene (5 bases). The germline gives CDR1 MGHRA, CDR2 YSYEKL. The CDR3 is 15 residues long. Trimming left V 1 base short and J 8 bases short, with 14 bases between. In nucleotides, the CDR3 is TGCGCCAGCAGCCAAGGTATCCAGGGCCGGGAAAAACTGTTTTTT. As protein: CASSQGIQGREKLFF.

The chain uses TRBV7-3 and TRBJ1-1; 11 positions match TRBD1. Germline values: CDR1 SGHTA, CDR2 FQGTGA. The CDR3 has 15 residues. Unmatched junction bases numbered 6, after V lost 3 bases and J lost 6 bases. The CDR3 sequence is CASSFHGQGAAEAFF. For the CDR3, the DNA is TGTGCCAGCAGCTTCCACGGACAGGGGGCCGCTGAAGCTTTCTTT.

This chain connects TRBV5-4 to TRBJ1-2; 9 positions match TRBD1. Germline CDR1 SGHNT, CDR2 YYREEE (reference sequence). The CDR3 length is 14 residues. V lost 0 bases to trimming and J lost 3 bases; unmatched junction nucleotides: 0. CDR3 coding DNA: TGTGCCAGCAGCTTGGGGACAGGGGACTATGGCTACACCTTC. Translated: CASSLGTGDYGYTF. The whole variable domain, filled in from reference TRBV5-4 and TRBJ1-2, reads ETGVTQSPTHLIKTRGQQVTLRCSSQSGHNTVSWYQQALGQGPQFIFQYYREEENGRGNFPPRFSGLQFPNYSSELNVNALELDDSALYLCASSLGTGDYGYTFGSGTRLTVV.

This sequence joins TRBV2 and TRBJ2-1; the match to TRBD2 covers 8 bases. The CDR3 has 12 residues. Per the germline V gene, CDR1 is SNHLY and CDR2 is FYNNEI. V was clipped by 5 bases and J by 9 bases; unmatched bases: 3. Here the CDR3 DNA reads TGTGCCAGCAGTTACGGGGGGGTTGAGCAGTTCTTC. Amino acid sequence: CASSYGGVEQFF.

The chain employs TRBV19 and TRBJ2-3; no firm D call. Trimming removed 0 bases at V and 0 bases at J, with 10 bases between. Germline-derived CDR1 and CDR2 are LNHDA and SQIVND (reference sequence). The CDR3 has 16 amino acids. CDR3 region: CASSIEAYRSTDTQYF. CDR3 DNA sequence: TGTGCCAGTAGTATAGAAGCGTATCGAAGCACAGATACGCAGTATTTT.

CDR3 region: CASFVDREFPGELFF. The CDR3 nucleotides read TGTGCCAGCTTCGTTGACAGGGAGTTCCCCGGGGAGCTGTTTTTT. This chain links TRBV6-5 with TRBJ2-2, with 7 bases identical to TRBD1. Trimming at V came to 8 bases and at J to 6 bases, leaving 12 bases not matched to a gene. The germline V gene encodes CDR1 MNHEY and CDR2 SVGAGI. CDR3 length equals 15 residues.

This rearrangement joins TRBV10-1 to TRBJ2-1; D not certain. Trimming pared 5 bases from V and 9 bases from J, leaving 11 bases between. The CDR3 spans 12 residues. CDR1 and CDR2 (germline): WNHNN, SYGVQD (reference sequence). The CDR3 here is CASSHLPGEQFF. The CDR3 nucleotides are TGCGCCAGCAGTCACCTTCCCGGTGAGCAGTTCTTC.

This clone was seen just once. This chain uses TRBV15 with TRBJ2-2; D ambiguous. CDR1 and CDR2 from the germline V gene are LNHNV and YYDKDF (reference sequence). Trimming took off 5 bases at V and 1 base at J, with 14 bases between the two ends. This CDR3 region has 16 residues. CDR3 protein: CATSVPLPMNTGELFF. CDR3 DNA: TGTGCCACCAGCGTCCCACTCCCTATGAACACCGGGGAGCTGTTTTTT.

This chain links TRBV6-5 with TRBJ1-5, with 10 bases that match TRBD1. Germline V gene sequence: CDR1 MNHEY, CDR2 SVGAGI. V gave up 5 bases and J gave up 7 bases; unmatched junction bases: 5. The CDR3 extends over 14 amino acids. CDR3 in amino acids: CASSIGTGEQPQHF. The CDR3 nucleotides are TGTGCCAGCAGTATCGGGACAGGGGAGCAGCCCCAGCATTTT.

The chain employs TRBV9 and TRBJ1-1; tentative D call: TRBD1 (6 bases). Germline V gene data show CDR1 as SGDLS and CDR2 as YYNGEE. The CDR3 consists of 13 residues. The ends were cut back, 4 bases at V and 1 base at J, with 8 bases in the middle. CDR3 in amino acids: CASSLTGNTEAFF. CDR3 sequence (DNA): TGTGCCAGCAGCCTGACAGGGAACACTGAAGCTTTCTTT.